These T cell receptor beta chains were read from a single sample in a study of blood T cell repertoires in COVID-19. Assay: immunoSEQ multiplex PCR; the TCRdb copy retains only in-frame clones and omits some. The sample records about 190,000 clones, approximately 87% being singletons. Material for sequencing was peripheral blood. All receptors come from a woman in her 70s with COVID-19, enrolled during active disease. Each CDR3 is given with its conserved first and last residue. Clone sizes are given selectively: once, few, many, or a class where the clone is expanded.

J	size	V	CDR3
TRBJ2-7	once	TRBV5-4	CASSSGSGSLLYEQYF
TRBJ2-1	-	TRBV5-1	CASSFGGSYNEQFF
TRBJ2-3	-	TRBV27	CASSFQGTDTQYF
TRBJ2-2	-	TRBV6-5	CASSYSAGPGELFF
TRBJ1-1	-	TRBV3-1/TRBV3-2	CASSDRGSNTEAFF
TRBJ2-7	-	TRBV10-3	CAISEASGRREQYF
TRBJ1-2	once	TRBV5-1	CASSLQGVGSYGYTF
TRBJ1-5	-	TRBV19	CASSGSAVSNQPQHF
TRBJ2-7	-	TRBV14	CASSRIRAGFYEQYF
TRBJ2-7	-	TRBV2	CASRTSGTYEQYF